What follows are 7 T cell receptor beta chains derived from one specimen sequenced in a study of control samples from healthy donors and cancer patients. Clones were read by immunoSEQ multiplex PCR, and TCRdb kept only the in-frame ones, dropping some. The sample records roughly 88,000 clones, 91% being singletons. Material for sequencing was blood. The receptors shown here come from a man in his fifties in good health.

This chain uses TRBV30 with TRBJ2-7; 8 positions match TRBD1. Trimming removed 1 base from V and 4 bases from J; junction bases left unmatched: 6. The CDR3 extends over 14 amino acids. CDR1 is GTSNPN and CDR2 is SVGIG in the germline V gene (reference sequence). For the CDR3, the DNA is TGTGCCTGGAGTGAGGGGCAGGGGGCATACGAGCAGTACTTC. Protein product: CAWSEGQGAYEQYF.

The chain carries TRBV12-3 or TRBV12-4 and TRBJ1-3; D call uncertain. The V end was cut by 5 bases, the J end by 2 bases, with 4 bases between. The CDR3 is 12 residues long. The CDR3 DNA sequence: TGTGCCAGCAGTGGAACTGGAAACACCATATATTTT. Encoded protein: CASSGTGNTIYF.

The J gene is TRBJ2-2, the V gene TRBV6-4, with 8 bases identical to TRBD2. Trimming removed 6 bases from V and 1 base from J; junction bases left unmatched: 7. The V gene's germline CDR1 is MRHNA and CDR2 SNTAGT. CDR3 size: 16 residues. Here the CDR3 DNA reads TGTGCCAGCAGCGGAAATAGCGGGGTGAACACCGGGGAGCTGTTTTTT. The encoded protein is CASSGNSGVNTGELFF.

The rearrangement links TRBV3-1 (or the pseudogene TRBV3-2) to TRBJ1-1; D is uncertain. The CDR3 runs to 14 residues. The germline V gene encodes CDR1 LGHDT and CDR2 YNNKEL (reference sequence). Trimming shortened V by 1 base and J by 1 base, and 7 bases separated the two germline ends. CDR3 residues: CASSQGIRNTEAFF. The CDR3 DNA sequence: TGTGCCAGCAGCCAAGGAATTAGGAACACTGAAGCTTTCTTT.

CDR3: CASSLKDVDQPQHF. CDR3 in DNA: TGTGCCAGCAGCCTAAAAGACGTGGATCAGCCCCAGCATTTT. The gene calls are TRBV21-1 and TRBJ1-5. TRBV21-1 constitutes a pseudogene. This CDR3 comprises 14 residues.

This clone was recorded a few times. The CDR3, as DNA: TGTGCCACCAGCAGAGATATTTACTATGGCTACACCTTC. Encoded protein: CATSRDIYYGYTF. The chain joins TRBV15 to TRBJ1-2, with D unclear. The CDR3 sequence is 13 residues long. Per germline, CDR1 LNHNV and CDR2 YYDKDF (reference sequence). V gave up 0 bases and J gave up 3 bases, with 5 bases separating them.

This chain links TRBV29-1 with TRBJ2-1, with no clear D. V lost 5 bases, J lost 5 bases, and 13 bases lay in between. CDR3 length: 13 residues. Germline assignment: CDR1 SQVTM and CDR2 ANQGSEA. The CDR3 loop is CSVNPYQDNEQFF. CDR3 DNA: TGCAGCGTTAACCCTTACCAGGACAATGAGCAGTTCTTC.